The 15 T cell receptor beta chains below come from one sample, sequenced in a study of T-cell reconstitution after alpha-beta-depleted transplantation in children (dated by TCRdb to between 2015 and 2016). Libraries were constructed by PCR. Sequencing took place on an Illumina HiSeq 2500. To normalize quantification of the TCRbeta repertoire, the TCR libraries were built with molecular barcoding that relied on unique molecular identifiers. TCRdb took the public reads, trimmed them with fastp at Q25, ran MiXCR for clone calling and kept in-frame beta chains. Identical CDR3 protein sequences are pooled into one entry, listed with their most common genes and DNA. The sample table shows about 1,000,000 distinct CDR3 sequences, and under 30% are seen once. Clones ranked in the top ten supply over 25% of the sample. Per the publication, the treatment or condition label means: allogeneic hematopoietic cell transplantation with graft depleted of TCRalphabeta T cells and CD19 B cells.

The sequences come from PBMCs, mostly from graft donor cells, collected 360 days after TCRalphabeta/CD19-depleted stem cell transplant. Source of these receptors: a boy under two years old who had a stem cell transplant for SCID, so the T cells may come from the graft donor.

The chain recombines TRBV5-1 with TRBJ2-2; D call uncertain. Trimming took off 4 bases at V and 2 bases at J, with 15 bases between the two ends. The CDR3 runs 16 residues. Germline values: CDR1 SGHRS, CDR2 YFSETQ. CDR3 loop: CASSLYPKINTGELFF. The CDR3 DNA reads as TGCGCCAGCAGCCTCTATCCTAAAATCAACACCGGGGAGCTGTTTTTT.

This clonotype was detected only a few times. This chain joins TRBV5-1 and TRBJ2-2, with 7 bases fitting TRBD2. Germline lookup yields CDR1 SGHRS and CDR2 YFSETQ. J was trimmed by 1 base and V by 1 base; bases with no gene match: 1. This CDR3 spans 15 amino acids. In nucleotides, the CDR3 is TGCGCCAGCAGCTTGACTAGCGTGAACACCGGGGAGCTGTTTTTT. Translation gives CASSLTSVNTGELFF.

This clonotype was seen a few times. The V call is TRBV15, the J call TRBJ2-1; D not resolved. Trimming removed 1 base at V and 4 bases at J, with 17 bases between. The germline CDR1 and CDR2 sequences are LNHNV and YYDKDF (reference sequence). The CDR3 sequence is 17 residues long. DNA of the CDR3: TGTGCCACCAGCAGAGGGACCTCACCTATACCATACAATGAGCAGTTCTTC. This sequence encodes CATSRGTSPIPYNEQFF.

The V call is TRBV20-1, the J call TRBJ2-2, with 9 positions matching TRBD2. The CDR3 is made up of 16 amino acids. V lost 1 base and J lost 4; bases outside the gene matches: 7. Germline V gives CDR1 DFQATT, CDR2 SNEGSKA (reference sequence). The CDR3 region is CSARGATSGSTGELFF. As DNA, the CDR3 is TGCAGTGCTAGAGGGGCGACTAGCGGATCCACCGGGGAGCTGTTTTTT.

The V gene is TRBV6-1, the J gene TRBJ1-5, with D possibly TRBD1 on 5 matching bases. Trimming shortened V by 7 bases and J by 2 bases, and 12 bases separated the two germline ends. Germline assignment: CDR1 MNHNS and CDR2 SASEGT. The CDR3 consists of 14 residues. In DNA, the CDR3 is TGTGCCAGCACTCGATCGGGGGGCAATCAGCCCCAGCATTTT. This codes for CASTRSGGNQPQHF.

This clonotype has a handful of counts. CDR3 sequence reads: CASSLGTTGNTEAFF. The CDR3 region has the DNA TGTGCCAGCAGCTTAGGCACGACAGGGAACACTGAAGCTTTCTTT. This chain links TRBV13 with TRBJ1-1; D possibly corresponds to TRBD1 (6 bases). CDR3 length: 15 residues. CDR1 and CDR2 from the germline V gene are PRHDT and FYEKMQ (reference sequence). V dropped 0 bases and J dropped 1 base, with 9 bases sitting between them.

CDR3 residues: CASSVATDSYEQYF. The CDR3 DNA reads TGTGCCAGCAGCGTAGCGACGGACTCCTACGAGCAGTACTTC. The chain joins TRBV9 to TRBJ2-7; D uncertain. With 0 bases removed from V and 0 bases from J, the gap between germline ends came to 7 bases. Looked up from germline, CDR1 is SGDLS and CDR2 is YYNGEE. The CDR3 contains 14 residues. The variable domain in full, with the rest retrieved from reference TRBV9 and TRBJ2-7, is DSGVTQTPKHLITATGQRVTLRCSPRSGDLSVYWYQQSLDQGLQFLIQYYNGEERAKGNILERFSAQQFPDLHSELNLSSLELGDSALYFCASSVATDSYEQYFGPGTRLTVT.

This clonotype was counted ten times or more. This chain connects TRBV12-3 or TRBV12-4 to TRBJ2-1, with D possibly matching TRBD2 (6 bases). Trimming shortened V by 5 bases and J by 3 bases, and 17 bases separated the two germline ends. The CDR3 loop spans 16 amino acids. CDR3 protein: CASSPLGRPIYNEQFF. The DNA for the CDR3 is TGTGCCAGCAGTCCCCTTGGGAGGCCAATCTACAATGAGCAGTTCTTC.

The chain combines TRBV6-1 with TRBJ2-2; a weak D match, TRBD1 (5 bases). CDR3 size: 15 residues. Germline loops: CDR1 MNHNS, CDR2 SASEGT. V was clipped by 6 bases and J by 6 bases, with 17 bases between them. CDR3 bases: TGTGCCAGCAGGGGCACAGGTCGTATAGCCGGGGAGCTGTTTTTT. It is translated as CASRGTGRIAGELFF.

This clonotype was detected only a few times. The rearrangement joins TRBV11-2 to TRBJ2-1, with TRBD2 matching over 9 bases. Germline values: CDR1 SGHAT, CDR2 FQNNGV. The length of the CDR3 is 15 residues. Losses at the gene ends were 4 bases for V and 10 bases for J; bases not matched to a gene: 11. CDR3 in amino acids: CASSSGAGGREEQFF. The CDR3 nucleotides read TGTGCCAGCAGCTCCGGCGCGGGGGGGCGGGAAGAGCAGTTCTTC. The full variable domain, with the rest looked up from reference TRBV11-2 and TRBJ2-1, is EAGVAQSPRYKIIEKRQSVAFWCNPISGHATLYWYQQILGQGPKLLIQFQNNGVVDDSQLPKDRFSAERLKGVDSTLKIQPAKLEDSAVYLCASSSGAGGREEQFFGPGTRLTVL.

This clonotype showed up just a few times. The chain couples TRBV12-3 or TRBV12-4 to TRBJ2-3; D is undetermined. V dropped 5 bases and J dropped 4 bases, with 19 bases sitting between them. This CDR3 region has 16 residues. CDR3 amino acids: CASSPGTRAWADTQYF. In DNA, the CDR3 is TGTGCCAGCAGTCCTGGAACCCGGGCCTGGGCAGATACGCAGTATTTT.

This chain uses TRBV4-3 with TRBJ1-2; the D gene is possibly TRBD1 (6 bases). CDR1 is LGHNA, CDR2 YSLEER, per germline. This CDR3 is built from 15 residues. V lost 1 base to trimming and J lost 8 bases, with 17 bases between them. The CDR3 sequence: CASSQVRGHWEGYTF. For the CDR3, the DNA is TGCGCCAGCAGCCAAGTGCGGGGACACTGGGAGGGCTACACCTTC.

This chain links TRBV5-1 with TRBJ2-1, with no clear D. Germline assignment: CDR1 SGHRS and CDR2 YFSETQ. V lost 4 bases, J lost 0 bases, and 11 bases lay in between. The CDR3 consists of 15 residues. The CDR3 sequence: CASSLTERSYNEQFF. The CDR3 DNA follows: TGCGCCAGCAGCCTAACAGAGCGCTCCTACAATGAGCAGTTCTTC.

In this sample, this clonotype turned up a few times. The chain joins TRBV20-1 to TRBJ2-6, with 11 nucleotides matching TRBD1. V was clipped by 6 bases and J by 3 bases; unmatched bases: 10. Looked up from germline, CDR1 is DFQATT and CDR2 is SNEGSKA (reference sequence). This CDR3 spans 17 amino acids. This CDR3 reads CSAPHKGQGGGANVLTF. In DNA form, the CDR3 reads TGCAGTGCCCCCCACAAGGGACAGGGGGGTGGGGCCAACGTCCTGACTTTC.

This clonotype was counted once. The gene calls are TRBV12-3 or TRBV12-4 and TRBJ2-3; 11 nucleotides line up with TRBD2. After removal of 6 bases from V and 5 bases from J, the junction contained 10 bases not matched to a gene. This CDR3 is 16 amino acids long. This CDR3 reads CASRFVAGGLEDTQYF. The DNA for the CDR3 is TGTGCCAGCAGATTCGTAGCGGGGGGGCTCGAAGATACGCAGTATTTT.